This T cell receptor (beta chain) is drawn from a study of blood T cell repertoires in COVID-19. Study information: Samples representing acute and convalescent COVID-19 were sourced from the United States, Italy and Spain. The cDNA or gDNA used as material had been derived from T cells, B-cell-depleted T cells, or PBMCs.

The data were produced by immunoSEQ multiplex PCR, yet TCRdb's version contains in-frame clones alone and is incomplete. The sample holds fewer than 100,000 clones; around 90% are singletons and the top ten take approximately 4.5%. The sequence derives from a man in his 70s with acute or convalescent COVID-19. Sequencing was done on a sample of peripheral blood.

The CDR3 loop reads CSVETPGNEQFF. CDR3 nucleotides: TGCAGCGTTGAGACCCCAGGGAATGAGCAGTTCTTC. The chain carries TRBV29-1 and TRBJ2-1; possibly TRBD1 for D (5 bases). The CDR3 is made up of 12 amino acids. Germline V gene data show CDR1 as SQVTM and CDR2 as ANQGSEA. The V end lost 3 bases, the J end lost 7 bases, and 10 bases lay between the germline ends.